The 4 T cell receptor beta chains below all came from one sample that was sequenced in a study of shared clonotypes between healthy human individuals (dated by TCRdb to 2018 to 2021). Libraries came from the immunoSEQ multiplex PCR assay. The source is immuneACCESS, and TCRdb retained only in-frame sequences with V and J called. Part of the clones is not carried over; for the studies checked, unresolved V genes explain less than half of this, and the remainder is unexplained. For this sample the table gives 2,500,000 or so clones, of which roughly 92% were detected only once. The top ten constitute 0.37% of the sample. The sequencing sample was made of naive CD4+ T cells from PBMCs. The cell subset or site label on this specimen signifies: CD45RA+ positively selected. The receptors derive from a man aged 18-30 years in good health. Some clones in this sample may be carry-over from other donors' samples.

The CDR3 region is CASSLSRGDNQPQHF. The CDR3 DNA reads as TGTGCCAGCAGTTTATCCCGGGGGGACAATCAGCCCCAGCATTTT. The V and J genes are TRBV28 and TRBJ1-5; maybe TRBD1 (5 bases). The CDR3 is 15 residues long. Looked up from germline, CDR1 is MDHEN and CDR2 is SYDVKM. Trimming pared 1 base from V and 3 bases from J, leaving 10 bases between.

V usage is TRBV2 and J usage is TRBJ2-7; D not resolved. V was trimmed by 7 bases and J by 4 bases, leaving 11 bases between them. CDR1 SNHLY and CDR2 FYNNEI come from the germline V gene. This CDR3 spans 12 amino acids. This CDR3 is CASTFAAYEQYF. The CDR3 DNA is TGTGCCAGCACTTTCGCGGCTTACGAGCAGTACTTC.

The genes are TRBV5-1 and TRBJ1-2; D gene ambiguous. The CDR3 is 15 residues long. The germline CDR1 and CDR2 sequences are SGHRS and YFSETQ. V dropped 0 bases and J dropped 8 bases, with 17 bases sitting between them. The CDR3 coding sequence is TGCGCCAGCAGCTTGGACGGTGGAGGTGGTGGGGGCTACACCTTC. Translation gives CASSLDGGGGGGYTF.

This chain connects TRBV5-6 to TRBJ2-5, with 8 bases that match TRBD2. Looked up from germline, CDR1 is SGHDT and CDR2 is YYEEEE. The CDR3 runs to 16 residues. V shed 3 bases and J 5 bases; nucleotides not matched to a gene: 12. For the CDR3, the DNA is TGTGCCAGCAGCTCGAGCGAGCGGGAGTACCTGGAGACCCAGTACTTC. This gives the protein CASSSSEREYLETQYF.